The 12 T cell receptor beta chains below were found in one sample sequenced in a study of cytomegalovirus exposure and HLA in healthy donors. 13 Jbeta primers and 60 Vbeta primers were used for the PCR. Clones were read by immunoSEQ multiplex PCR, and TCRdb kept only the in-frame ones, dropping some. The data contain some 250,000 clones, about 81% of them singletons. Sequenced sample: PBMCs. The receptors shown here come from a middle-aged woman in good health and CMV-seropositive.

This rearrangement joins TRBV20-1 to TRBJ2-1, with D possibly TRBD1 on 6 matching bases. This CDR3 has 11 amino acids. Germline V gene data show CDR1 as DFQATT and CDR2 as SNEGSKA (reference sequence). V was pared by 7 bases and J by 7 bases, with 11 bases between. The CDR3 DNA is TGCAGTGTTCAACAGGGAAATGAGCAGTTCTTC. Protein sequence: CSVQQGNEQFF.

The chain recombines TRBV6-1 with TRBJ1-1, with TRBD1 identical over 9 bases. The germline CDR1 and CDR2 sequences are MNHNS and SASEGT. The CDR3 sequence is 12 residues long. V gave up 8 bases and J gave up 5 bases; unmatched junction bases: 3. Here the CDR3 reads CASRGQGTEAFF. CDR3 bases: TGTGCCAGCCGTGGACAGGGGACTGAAGCTTTCTTT.

This clone came up once. V and J are TRBV2 and TRBJ2-5; the match to TRBD2 covers 9 bases. The junction had 3 bases not matched to a gene; V was cut back by 8 bases and J by 2 bases. This CDR3 has 13 residues. The germline gives CDR1 SNHLY, CDR2 FYNNEI. DNA of the CDR3: TGTGCCAGCCTAGCGGGACGTCAAGAGACCCAGTACTTC. This codes for CASLAGRQETQYF.

The chain employs TRBV7-6 and TRBJ2-1, with TRBD1 as a possible D gene (8 bases). Trimming shortened V by 5 bases and J by 10 bases, and 15 bases separated the two germline ends. This CDR3 spans 13 amino acids. Germline CDR1 is SGHVS and CDR2 is FNYEAQ. The CDR3 loop reads CASSPGQGGEQFF. CDR3 DNA: TGTGCCAGCAGCCCCGGACAGGGAGGGGAGCAGTTCTTC.

This chain connects TRBV9 to TRBJ1-2, with 8 bases fitting TRBD1. CDR1 and CDR2 (germline): SGDLS, YYNGEE. The CDR3 totals 14 residues. V trimming: 3 bases; J trimming: 7 bases; junction bases outside the gene matches: 8. CDR3 region: CASSASTGVGGYTF. In DNA, the CDR3 is TGTGCCAGCAGCGCCTCGACAGGGGTGGGTGGCTACACCTTC.

V and J are TRBV4-3 and TRBJ1-4; 8 nucleotides line up with TRBD1. V shed 0 bases and J 7 bases; nucleotides not matched to a gene: 16. Germline values: CDR1 LGHNA, CDR2 YSLEER. The CDR3 length is 19 residues. CDR3 residues: CASSQDSRGRQGIAEKLFF. CDR3 sequence (DNA): TGCGCCAGCAGCCAAGACAGTAGAGGGAGACAGGGGATAGCTGAAAAACTGTTTTTT.

This clone was found a few times. J is TRBJ2-1 and V is TRBV6-5; possibly TRBD2 for D (6 bases). The CDR3 covers 15 residues. Germline CDR1 MNHEY, CDR2 SVGAGI. Trimming stripped 10 bases from V and 6 bases from J, with 22 bases between. The CDR3 DNA follows: TGTGCCAAAAGCCCGGAGGGCCGACCCCTCAATGAGCAGTTCTTC. It specifies CAKSPEGRPLNEQFF.

The chain carries TRBV6-5 and TRBJ2-7; perhaps TRBD1 as D (5 bases). The CDR3 is 13 amino acids. V was clipped by 0 bases and J by 3 bases, with 6 bases between them. Germline V gives CDR1 MNHEY, CDR2 SVGAGI. CDR3 nucleotides: TGTGCCAGCAGTTACTCGCAGGGCTACGAGCAGTACTTC. Its translation is CASSYSQGYEQYF.

This clone was counted a few times. The chain joins TRBV7-2 to TRBJ1-1; TRBD1 might be the D (5 bases). Germline CDR1 SGHTA, CDR2 FQGNSA. Trimming removed 5 bases from V and 9 bases from J, with 16 bases in between. The CDR3 is made up of 13 amino acids. CDR3 sequence reads: CASSQVAGGKAFF. In DNA form, the CDR3 reads TGTGCCAGCAGCCAAGTGGCGGGGGGAAAAGCTTTCTTT.

V gene TRBV18 combines with J gene TRBJ2-7; D is unclear. The CDR3 covers 12 residues. Germline V gene lookup returns CDR1 KGHSH and CDR2 LQKENI. Trimming removed 2 bases at V and 1 base at J, with 3 bases between. Written as DNA, the CDR3 is TGTGCCAGCTCACCAGTATCCTACGAGCAGTACTTC. It translates to CASSPVSYEQYF.

The chain joins TRBV6-5 to TRBJ1-2; tentatively, D is TRBD1 (6 bases). Germline V CDR1 and CDR2: MNHEY, SVGAGI. Trimming removed 5 bases from V and 6 bases from J, with 13 bases in between. The CDR3 is 13 amino acids. Written as DNA, the CDR3 is TGTGCCAGCAGTAACCCGCAGGGGAATGGCTACACCTTC. This sequence encodes CASSNPQGNGYTF.

CDR3 nucleotides: TGTGCCTGGAGGGTAGCGGGGAGGGCCGAGGATGAGCAGTTCTTC. Protein product: CAWRVAGRAEDEQFF. V is TRBV30 and J is TRBJ2-1; 8 bases are shared with TRBD2. After removal of 3 bases from V and 8 bases from J, the junction contained 12 bases not matched to a gene. Germline V gene sequence: CDR1 GTSNPN, CDR2 SVGIG (reference sequence). CDR3 length equals 15 residues.